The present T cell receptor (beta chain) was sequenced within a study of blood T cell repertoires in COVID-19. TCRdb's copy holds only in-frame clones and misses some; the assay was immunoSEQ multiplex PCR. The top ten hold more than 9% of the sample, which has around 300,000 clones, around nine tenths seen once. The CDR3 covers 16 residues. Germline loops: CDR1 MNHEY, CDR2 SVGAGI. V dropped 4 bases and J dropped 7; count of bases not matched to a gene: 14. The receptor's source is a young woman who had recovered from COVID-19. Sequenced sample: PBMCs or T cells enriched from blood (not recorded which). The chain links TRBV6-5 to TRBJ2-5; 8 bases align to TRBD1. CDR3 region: CASSFSGTGPAATQYF. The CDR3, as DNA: TGTGCCAGCAGTTTCTCCGGGACAGGCCCCGCAGCGACCCAGTACTTC.